The 7 T cell receptor beta chains below were found in one sample sequenced in a study of blood T cells in healthy people across ages. The use of a sample-barcoded 5' primer and a J-beta primer mix characterized a second PCR of 7 to 11 cycles. MiXCR, run by TCRdb on the 5' RACE reads, gives a single entry per CDR3 protein. This table has 650,000 to 1,000,000 distinct CDR3 sequences, around 34% appearing once. The sample comprised blood. Receptor source: a young man in good health.

This clonotype was observed many times. J is TRBJ2-4 and V is TRBV20-1; no firm D call. There are 16 residues in the CDR3. CDR1 DFQATT and CDR2 SNEGSKA come from the germline V gene (reference sequence). V lost 0 bases and J 3 bases, leaving 15 bases between the germline ends. CDR3 in amino acids: CSARDLIVKHKNIQYF. In DNA, the CDR3 is TGCAGTGCTAGAGATTTGATCGTCAAGCACAAAAACATTCAGTACTTC.

This clonotype was found many times. The chain is built from TRBV9 and TRBJ2-5; 7 bases are shared with TRBD1. Germline V gene sequence: CDR1 SGDLS, CDR2 YYNGEE. The CDR3 length is 17 residues. The J segment lost 0 bases and the V segment lost 7 bases, leaving 15 bases of the junction unmatched. CDR3 sequence reads: CASGESGTEDYQETQYF. CDR3 nucleotide sequence: TGTGCCAGCGGTGAATCCGGGACAGAAGATTACCAAGAGACCCAGTACTTC.

Of note for this clonotype: Its ends do not fully match the called genes, so a read error is possible. V gene TRBV12-3 or TRBV12-4 combines with J gene TRBJ2-1; D may be TRBD1 or TRBD2 (7 bases each). This CDR3 is 13 amino acids long. CDR3: CTSRGGTLGEQFF. The CDR3 DNA is TGTACCAGCAGGGGGGGGACCCTCGGCGAGCAGTTCTTC.

The chain links TRBV5-1 to TRBJ2-1; a weak D match, TRBD1 (5 bases). Germline values: CDR1 SGHRS, CDR2 YFSETQ. V shed 2 bases and J shed 4 bases, with 10 bases lying between them. This CDR3 is 14 amino acids long. CDR3 in DNA: TGCGCCAGCAGCTTTATAGGGGCTTACAATGAGCAGTTCTTC. Translated: CASSFIGAYNEQFF.

The chain links TRBV28 to TRBJ1-2; the D gene is possibly TRBD1 (5 bases). This CDR3 comprises 14 residues. CDR1 MDHEN and CDR2 SYDVKM come from the germline V gene. The V gene lost 4 bases and the J gene lost 6 bases, with 15 bases spanning the gap. The CDR3 nucleotides read TGTGCCAGCAGTTGGGCGGGGCAAAACGATGGCTACACCTTC. Its translation is CASSWAGQNDGYTF.

About this clonotype itself: A much larger clone differs from this one at a single base, so this may be a read error. This chain uses TRBV4-1 with TRBJ1-5; D remains unclear. The CDR3 runs 16 residues. Germline V gives CDR1 MGHRA, CDR2 YSYEKL. The V and J ends lost 0 bases and 2 bases respectively, with 11 bases between them. CDR3 DNA: TGCGCCAGCAGCCAAGAGGTAAGCGTCGGCAATCAGCCCCAGCATTTT. It encodes CASSQEVSVGNQPQHF.

With respect to this clonotype: Compared with germline, one end of the junction differs, possibly owing to a read error. The chain joins TRBV3-1 to TRBJ2-1, with D possibly being TRBD2 (5 bases). This CDR3 has 17 residues. CDR1 is LGHDT and CDR2 is YNNKEL in the germline V gene (reference sequence). The CDR3 DNA is TGTGCCAGCAGCCAAGATTTAAGAAGCGGAACATACAATGGGCAGTTCTTC. Residues: CASSQDLRSGTYNGQFF.